These 14 T cell receptor beta chains came from one sample sequenced in a study of beta chain features in type 1 diabetes. Expressed TCRB transcripts were sequenced after all isolated RNA was converted to cDNA. TCRdb's table, derived via immunoSEQ multiplex PCR, lists solely in-frame clones and lacks some. The sample has 850,000 to 900,000 clones; under 20% are singletons. Sequences were obtained from naive CD4+ T cells from blood. The receptor source for this set is a young woman in good health.

The rearrangement uses TRBV7-3 and TRBJ2-1; no firm D call. This CDR3 region has 14 residues. Trimming pared 5 bases from V and 10 bases from J, leaving 18 bases between. CDR1 and CDR2 from the germline V gene are SGHTA and FQGTGA. CDR3 region: CASSRLGLQTEQFF. CDR3 DNA sequence: TGTGCCAGCAGCCGTCTAGGCCTCCAAACAGAGCAGTTCTTC.

This clone was seen only a few times. This sequence joins TRBV11-3 and TRBJ2-3; tentative D call: TRBD1 (5 bases). This CDR3 comprises 13 residues. The germline CDR1 and CDR2 sequences are SGHNT and YENEEA. Trimming took 3 bases from V and 3 from J, leaving 7 bases between them. CDR3 DNA sequence: TGTGCCAGCAGCTTGGGGCCTACAGATACGCAGTATTTT. This gives the protein CASSLGPTDTQYF.

This clone was counted only a few times. J is TRBJ2-3 and V is TRBV25-1, with D possibly TRBD2 on 6 matching bases. The CDR3 runs 14 residues. Trimming pared 2 bases from V and 4 bases from J, leaving 10 bases between. Per the germline V gene, CDR1 is MGHDK and CDR2 is SYGVNS. CDR3 amino acids: CASSEREWSDTQYF. CDR3 DNA sequence: TGTGCCAGCAGTGAACGGGAGTGGTCAGATACGCAGTATTTT.

The rearrangement links TRBV6-5 to TRBJ1-1; D call uncertain. Germline values: CDR1 MNHEY, CDR2 SVGAGI. The CDR3 runs to 12 residues. The V end was cut by 6 bases, the J end by 8 bases, with 13 bases between. The CDR3 here is CASRPEGSEAFF. The CDR3 bases are TGTGCCAGCAGACCCGAAGGGTCGGAAGCTTTCTTT.

This clone was recorded only once. A read error may produce the germline difference seen at one junction end. The J gene is TRBJ1-1, the V gene TRBV6-5; tentatively, D is TRBD1 (5 bases). CDR3 length: 13 residues. Germline CDR1 is MNHEY and CDR2 is SVGAGI. CDR3 DNA: TGTGCCAGCAGCCGGACTCTTGGGACTGAAGTTTTCTTT. This sequence encodes CASSRTLGTEVFF.

The chain recombines TRBV11-2 with TRBJ2-7, with TRBD2 as a possible D gene (5 bases). The V end was cut by 5 bases, the J end by 0 bases, with 14 bases between. This CDR3 region has 15 residues. Per germline, CDR1 SGHAT and CDR2 FQNNGV. This CDR3 reads CASSPGFISSYEQYF. DNA of the CDR3: TGTGCCAGCAGCCCGGGATTTATTAGCTCCTACGAGCAGTACTTC.

The J gene is TRBJ2-1, the V gene TRBV7-2; possible D gene TRBD1, 5 bases. Trimming took 4 bases from V and 5 from J, leaving 15 bases between them. Germline V gene lookup returns CDR1 SGHTA and CDR2 FQGNSA. CDR3 length equals 15 residues. For the CDR3, the DNA is TGTGCCAGCAGCTCATACAGGAGTTGGGACAATGAGCAGTTCTTC. Translated, it gives CASSSYRSWDNEQFF.

This clone showed up just a few times. This chain links TRBV28 with TRBJ2-7; TRBD2 matches 14 bases. This CDR3 spans 17 amino acids. With V trimmed by 4 bases and J by 4 bases, 9 bases remained unmatched. The germline V gene has CDR1 MDHEN and CDR2 SYDVKM. In DNA form, the CDR3 reads TGTGCCAGCAGTTCAAGCGGACTAGCGGGAGGCTCGTACGAGCAGTACTTC. Amino acid sequence: CASSSSGLAGGSYEQYF.

This clone has just a few counts. The CDR3 reads CSGRTDGPQHF. The CDR3 nucleotides are TGCAGTGGTAGGACGGATGGGCCCCAGCATTTT. The chain uses TRBV20-1 and TRBJ1-5; D is ambiguous. The germline V gene has CDR1 DFQATT and CDR2 SNEGSKA (reference sequence). V lost 7 bases and J lost 9, with 13 bases in between. CDR3 length: 11 amino acids.

There are a few counts of this clone. This chain's CDR3 is CASSLGTGSHGYTF. Written as DNA, the CDR3 is TGCGCCAGCAGCTTGGGGACGGGGAGTCATGGCTACACCTTC. The chain carries TRBV5-1 and TRBJ1-2; D is ambiguous. This CDR3 has 14 residues. Germline V gene data show CDR1 as SGHRS and CDR2 as YFSETQ. The V end lost 0 bases, the J end lost 6 bases, and 12 bases lay between the germline ends.

This clone turned up a few times. The rearrangement links TRBV9 to TRBJ2-3, with 7 positions matching TRBD2. Germline V gene data show CDR1 as SGDLS and CDR2 as YYNGEE. The J segment lost 2 bases and the V segment lost 3 bases, leaving 12 bases of the junction unmatched. The CDR3 is 17 residues long. The CDR3 reads CASSDPFGGGHTDTQYF. CDR3 bases: TGTGCCAGCAGCGATCCCTTTGGGGGAGGGCACACAGATACGCAGTATTTT.

The chain carries TRBV27 and TRBJ2-7; TRBD1 matches at 11 bases. Germline CDR1 is MNHEY and CDR2 is SMNVEV (reference sequence). The CDR3 has 15 amino acids. Losses at the gene ends were 5 bases for V and 5 bases for J; bases not matched to a gene: 8. The CDR3 here is CASSPLDRGPNEQYF. The CDR3 nucleotides read TGTGCCAGCAGTCCCCTGGACAGGGGGCCAAACGAGCAGTACTTC.

The V and J genes are TRBV9 and TRBJ2-1; 11 positions match TRBD2. The germline CDR1 and CDR2 sequences are SGDLS and YYNGEE. This CDR3 spans 13 amino acids. With V trimmed by 4 bases and J by 12 bases, 6 bases remained unmatched. DNA of the CDR3: TGTGCCAGCAGCACGGGACTAGCGGTTCCGCAGTTCTTC. This sequence encodes CASSTGLAVPQFF.

This chain links TRBV4-2 with TRBJ2-2; D is possibly TRBD2 (6 bases). Trimming shortened V by 5 bases and J by 4 bases, and 11 bases separated the two germline ends. The CDR3 extends over 14 amino acids. Germline-derived CDR1 and CDR2 are LGHNA and YNFKEQ. This CDR3 reads CASSSLAVTGELFF. The CDR3 nucleotides are TGTGCCAGCAGCTCTTTAGCGGTCACCGGGGAGCTGTTTTTT.